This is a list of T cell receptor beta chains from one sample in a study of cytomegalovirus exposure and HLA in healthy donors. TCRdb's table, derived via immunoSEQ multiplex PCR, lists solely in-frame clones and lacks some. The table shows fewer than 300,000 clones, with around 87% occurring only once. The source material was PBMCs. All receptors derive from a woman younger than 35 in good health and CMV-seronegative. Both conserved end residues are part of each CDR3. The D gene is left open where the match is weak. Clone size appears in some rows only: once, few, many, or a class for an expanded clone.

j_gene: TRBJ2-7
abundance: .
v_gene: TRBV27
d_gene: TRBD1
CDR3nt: TGTGCCAGCACTCTGGCCGGGACAGGGGGATTGTACGAGCAGTACTTC
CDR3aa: CASTLAGTGGLYEQYF

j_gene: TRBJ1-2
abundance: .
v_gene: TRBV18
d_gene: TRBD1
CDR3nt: TGTGCCAGCTCACCGCGGACAGGTGATGGCTACACCTTC
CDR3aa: CASSPRTGDGYTF

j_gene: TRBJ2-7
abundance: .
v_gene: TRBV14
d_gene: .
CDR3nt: TGTGCCAGCAGCCAAGTTTCAGGGTGGAGCGAGCAGTACTTC
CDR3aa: CASSQVSGWSEQYF

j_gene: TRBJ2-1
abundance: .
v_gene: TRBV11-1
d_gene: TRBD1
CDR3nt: TGTGCCAGCAGCGTAACACTAACAGGGGCAGAGCAGTTCTTC
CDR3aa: CASSVTLTGAEQFF

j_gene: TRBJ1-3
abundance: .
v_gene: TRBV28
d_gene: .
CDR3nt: TGTGCCAGCAGCATGGTAGGAGCTGGAAACACCATATATTTT
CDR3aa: CASSMVGAGNTIYF

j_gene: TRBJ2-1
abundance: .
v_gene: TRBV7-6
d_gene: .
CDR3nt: TGTGCCAGCAGCCCGAGACCAGCAGGATCCTACAATGAGCAGTTCTTC
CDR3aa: CASSPRPAGSYNEQFF

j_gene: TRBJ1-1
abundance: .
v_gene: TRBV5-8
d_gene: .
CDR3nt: TGTGCCAGCAGCCTGAGGGAGGTGGCGTTTGAAGCTTTCTTT
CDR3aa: CASSLREVAFEAFF

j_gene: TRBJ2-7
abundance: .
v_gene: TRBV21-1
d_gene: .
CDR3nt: TGTGCCAGCAGCAAGTCTCACAGTCTTAGCTCCTACGAGCAGTACTTC
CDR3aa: CASSKSHSLSSYEQYF

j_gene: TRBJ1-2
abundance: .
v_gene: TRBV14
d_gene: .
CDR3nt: TGTGCCAGCAGCCCTAACAGGGTTCGTGGCTACACCTTC
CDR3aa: CASSPNRVRGYTF

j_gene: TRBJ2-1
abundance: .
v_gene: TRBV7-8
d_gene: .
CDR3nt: TGTGCCAGCAGCCACGGACGCCTGGAGCGGGCATTCAATGAGCAGTTCTTC
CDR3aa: CASSHGRLERAFNEQFF

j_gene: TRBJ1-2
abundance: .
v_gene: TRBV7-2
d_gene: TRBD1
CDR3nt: TGTGCCAGCAGCTTAGGGGGTCGGTCGACAGGGGGGAACTATGGCTACACCTTC
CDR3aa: CASSLGGRSTGGNYGYTF

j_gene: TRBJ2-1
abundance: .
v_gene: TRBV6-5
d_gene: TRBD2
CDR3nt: TGTGCCAGCAGTTATGGACTAGCGGCAACCTACAATGAGCAGTTCTTC
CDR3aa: CASSYGLAATYNEQFF

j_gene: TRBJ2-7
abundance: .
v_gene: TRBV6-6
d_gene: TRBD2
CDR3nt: TGTGCCAGCAGTTCCGGACTAGCCCAGTACGAGCAGTACTTC
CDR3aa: CASSSGLAQYEQYF

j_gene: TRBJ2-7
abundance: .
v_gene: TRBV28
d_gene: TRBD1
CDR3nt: TGTGCCAGCAAAGGGACAGGAATTACCTACGAGCAGTACTTC
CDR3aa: CASKGTGITYEQYF

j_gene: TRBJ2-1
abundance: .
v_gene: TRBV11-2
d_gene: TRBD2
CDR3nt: TGTGCCAGCAGCTTAAGGGGACTAACCTACAATGAGCAGTTCTTC
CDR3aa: CASSLRGLTYNEQFF

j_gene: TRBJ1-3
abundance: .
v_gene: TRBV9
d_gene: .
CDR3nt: TGTGCCAGCAGCGGAGGCCAGAAGGCTGGAAACACCATATATTTT
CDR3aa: CASSGGQKAGNTIYF

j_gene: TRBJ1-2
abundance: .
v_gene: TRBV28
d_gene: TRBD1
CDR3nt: TGTGCCAGCAGTTGGAACCCGGGACAGGGTCGCGAGGCCCACACCTTC
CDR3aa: CASSWNPGQGREAHTF

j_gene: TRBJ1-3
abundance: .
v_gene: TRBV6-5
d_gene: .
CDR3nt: TGTGCCAGTCACCAGGGTCTTTTATCTGGAAACACCATATATTTT
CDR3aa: CASHQGLLSGNTIYF

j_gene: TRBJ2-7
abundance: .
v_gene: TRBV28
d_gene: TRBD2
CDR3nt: TGTGCCAGCAGAATCGGACTAGCGGCCTACGAGCAGTACTTC
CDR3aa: CASRIGLAAYEQYF

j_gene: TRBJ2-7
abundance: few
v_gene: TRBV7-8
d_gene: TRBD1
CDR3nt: TGTGCCAGCAGCTTAGGGACAGGGGGCCAAAGCTCCTACGAGCAGTACTTC
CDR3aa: CASSLGTGGQSSYEQYF

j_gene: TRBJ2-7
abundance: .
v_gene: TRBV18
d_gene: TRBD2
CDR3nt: TGTGCCAGCTCACCAACAGTAAGCGGGATGCTCTCCGAGCAGTACTTC
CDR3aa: CASSPTVSGMLSEQYF

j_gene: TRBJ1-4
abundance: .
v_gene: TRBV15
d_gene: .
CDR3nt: TGTGCCACCAGCAGAGCTCCGGAGGGTAATGAAAAACTGTTTTTT
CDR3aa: CATSRAPEGNEKLFF

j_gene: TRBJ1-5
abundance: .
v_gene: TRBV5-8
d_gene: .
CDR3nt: TGTGCCAGCAGAGTAGGGGGGGCGCGTCAGCCCCAGCATTTT
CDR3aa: CASRVGGARQPQHF

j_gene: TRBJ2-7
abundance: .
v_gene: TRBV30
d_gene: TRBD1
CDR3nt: TGTGCCATGGACAGGGGTAATAACGAGCAGTACTTC
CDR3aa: CAMDRGNNEQYF

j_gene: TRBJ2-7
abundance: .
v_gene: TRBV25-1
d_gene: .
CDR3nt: TGTGCCAGTTCATCCCGGGACTTGTCCTACGAGCAGTACTTC
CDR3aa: CASSSRDLSYEQYF

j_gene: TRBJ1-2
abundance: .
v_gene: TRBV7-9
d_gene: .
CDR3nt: TGTGCCAGCAGCTTAGCGCTCGGGGATGGCTACACCTTC
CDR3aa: CASSLALGDGYTF

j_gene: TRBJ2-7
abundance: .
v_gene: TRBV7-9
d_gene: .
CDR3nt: TGTGCCAGCAGCCGGGGGGCAATAGCGGACGAGCAGTACTTC
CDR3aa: CASSRGAIADEQYF

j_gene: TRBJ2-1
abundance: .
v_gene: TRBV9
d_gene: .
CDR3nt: TGTGCCAGCAGCCCCCGTAGAGCGTTCTACAATGAGCAGTTCTTC
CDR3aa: CASSPRRAFYNEQFF

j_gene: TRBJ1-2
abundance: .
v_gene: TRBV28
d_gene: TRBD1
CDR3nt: TGTGCCAGCACCCGGGACAGGGTCATGGGTTTGCTTGGCTACACCTTC
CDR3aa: CASTRDRVMGLLGYTF

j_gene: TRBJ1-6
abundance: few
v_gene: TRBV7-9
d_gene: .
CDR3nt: TGTGCCAGCAGCTTACAGAGGTCGCTTTATAATTCACCCCTCCACTTT
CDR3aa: CASSLQRSLYNSPLHF

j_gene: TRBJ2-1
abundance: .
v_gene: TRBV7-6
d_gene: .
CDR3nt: TGTGCCAGCTCGTACAATGAGCAGTTCTTC
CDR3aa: CASSYNEQFF

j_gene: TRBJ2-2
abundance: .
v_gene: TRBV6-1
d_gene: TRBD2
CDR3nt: TGTGCCAGCAGGGAAGGACTAGCGGTGAACACCGGGGAGCTGTTTTTT
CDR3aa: CASREGLAVNTGELFF

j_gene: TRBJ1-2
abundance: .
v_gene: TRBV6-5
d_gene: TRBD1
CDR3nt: TGTGCCAGCAGTTACCGACAGGGGTCATATGAGGGCTACACCTTC
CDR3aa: CASSYRQGSYEGYTF

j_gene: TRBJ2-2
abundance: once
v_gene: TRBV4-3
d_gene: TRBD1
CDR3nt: TGCGCCAGCAGCCAAGCCCCAGGGGGTTGGTTCACCGGGGAGCTGTTTTTT
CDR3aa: CASSQAPGGWFTGELFF

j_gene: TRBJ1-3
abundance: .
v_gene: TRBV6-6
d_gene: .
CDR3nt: TGTGCCAGCAGTTACTCGAGGCAGGGGAACACCATATATTTT
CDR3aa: CASSYSRQGNTIYF

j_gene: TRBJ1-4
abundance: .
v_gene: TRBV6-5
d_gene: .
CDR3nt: TGTGCCAGCAGCGATATTACCGGAGGGGTTGGAAAACTGTTTTTT
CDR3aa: CASSDITGGVGKLFF

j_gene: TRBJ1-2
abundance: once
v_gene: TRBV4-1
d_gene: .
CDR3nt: TGCGCCAGCAGTCCAGGGTTCGGAGACTATGGCTACACCTTC
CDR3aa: CASSPGFGDYGYTF

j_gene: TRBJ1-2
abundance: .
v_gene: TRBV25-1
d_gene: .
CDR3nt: TGTGCCAGCAGTGAGGGAGGTGTTGGCTACACCTTC
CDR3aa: CASSEGGVGYTF

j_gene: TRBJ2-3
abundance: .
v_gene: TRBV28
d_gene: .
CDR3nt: TGTGCCAGCAGTTTAGGCAGTCTCAAATCGGATACGCAGTATTTT
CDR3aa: CASSLGSLKSDTQYF

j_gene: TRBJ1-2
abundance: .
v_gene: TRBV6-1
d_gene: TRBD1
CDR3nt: TGTGCCAGCAGTGAAGTAGTGGGACAGGGGGCGCTTGTTCGTGGCTACACCTTC
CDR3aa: CASSEVVGQGALVRGYTF

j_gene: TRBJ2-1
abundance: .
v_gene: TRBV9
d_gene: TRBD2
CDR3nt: TGTGCCAGCAGCGCGACGACTAGCGGGTCGCACAATGAGCAGTTCTTC
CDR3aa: CASSATTSGSHNEQFF

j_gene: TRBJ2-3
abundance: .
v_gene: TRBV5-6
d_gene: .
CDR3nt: TGTGCCAGCAGCTTGGGGCGGGGACTAGATACGCAGTATTTT
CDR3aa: CASSLGRGLDTQYF

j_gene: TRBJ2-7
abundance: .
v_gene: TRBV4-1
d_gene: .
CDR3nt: TGCGCCAGCAGCCAAGTAGGGGGCTACGAGCAGTACTTC
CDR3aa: CASSQVGGYEQYF

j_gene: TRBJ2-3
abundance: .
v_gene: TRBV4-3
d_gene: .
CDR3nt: TGCGCCAGCAGCCTCCAATTAGACAAGAACACAGATACGCAGTATTTT
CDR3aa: CASSLQLDKNTDTQYF

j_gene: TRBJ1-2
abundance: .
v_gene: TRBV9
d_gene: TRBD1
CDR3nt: TGTGCCAGCAGCGTATTTGACAGGGGTGGTGGCTACACCTTC
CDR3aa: CASSVFDRGGGYTF

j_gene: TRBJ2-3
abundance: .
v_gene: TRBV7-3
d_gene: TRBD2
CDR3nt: TGTGCCAGCAGCTTGGGTATAGCGGGTGGCACAGATACGCAGTATTTT
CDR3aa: CASSLGIAGGTDTQYF

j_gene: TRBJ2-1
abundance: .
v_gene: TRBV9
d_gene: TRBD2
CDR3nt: TGTGCCAGCCACAGGGGCGTTCCAGGACTAGCGGGAGGCCTCAATGAGCAGTTCTTC
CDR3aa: CASHRGVPGLAGGLNEQFF

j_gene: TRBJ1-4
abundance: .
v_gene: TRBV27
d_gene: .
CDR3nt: TGTGCCAGCAGTTATATTGGGACACCCGGTGAAAAACTGTTTTTT
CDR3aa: CASSYIGTPGEKLFF

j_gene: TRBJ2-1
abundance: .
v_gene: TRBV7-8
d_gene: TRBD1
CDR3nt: TGTGCCAGCAGCCGGGGACAGGGGAGACCCTACAATGAGCAGTTCTTC
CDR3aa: CASSRGQGRPYNEQFF

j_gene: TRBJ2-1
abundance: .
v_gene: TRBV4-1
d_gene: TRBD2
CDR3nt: TGCGCCAGCAGCCAAGAAACCCTAGCGGTGGGTACTCAGCAGTTCTTC
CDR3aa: CASSQETLAVGTQQFF

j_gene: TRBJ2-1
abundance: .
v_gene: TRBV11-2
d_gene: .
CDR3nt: TGTGCCAGCAGCTTAGGGCGGGTAAATGAGCAGTTCTTC
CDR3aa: CASSLGRVNEQFF

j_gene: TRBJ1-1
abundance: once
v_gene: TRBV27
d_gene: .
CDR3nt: TGTGCCAGCAGTCCCTTTCGAGACATAGGAACTGAAGCTTTCTTT
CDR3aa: CASSPFRDIGTEAFF

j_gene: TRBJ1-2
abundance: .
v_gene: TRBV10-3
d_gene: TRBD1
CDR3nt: TGTGCCATCAGCGACAGGGGCTATGGCTACACCTTC
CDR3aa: CAISDRGYGYTF

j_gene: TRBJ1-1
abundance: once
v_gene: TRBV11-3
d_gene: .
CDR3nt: TGTGCCAGCAGCCAAGGGCAGAGCGAGGGTACTGAAGCTTTCTTT
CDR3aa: CASSQGQSEGTEAFF

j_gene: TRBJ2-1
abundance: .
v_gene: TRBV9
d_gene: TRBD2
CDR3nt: TGTGCCAGCAGCGTAGGACTAGCGAGTAGCTCCTACAATGAGCAGTTCTTC
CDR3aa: CASSVGLASSSYNEQFF